This paragraph covers one T cell receptor beta chain sequence. Its antigen is not known. Preparation of the TCRbeta library involved a method that used unique molecular identifiers. TCRdb ran MiXCR on the PCR reads and lists one entry per CDR3 protein. The data contain a few hundred thousand distinct CDR3 sequences, around 25% of them singletons. This CDR3 comprises 13 residues. The V end was cut by 3 bases, the J end by 8 bases, with 11 bases between. The data were obtained in a study of T-cell reconstitution after alpha-beta-depleted transplantation in children. Regarding the study as a whole: At day 60, the high TCRbeta diversity found in some patients originated from recipient T cells and thymic progenitors that had survived.

The material sequenced was PBMCs, mostly from graft donor cells, taken 180 days after TCRalphabeta/CD19-depleted stem cell transplant. This sequence was found in a male patient aged 10 to 17 who had a stem cell transplant for acute lymphoblastic leukemia, so the T cells may come from the graft donor. The chain is built from TRBV12-3 or TRBV12-4 and TRBJ2-1; possibly TRBD2 for D (5 bases). CDR3 in DNA: TGTGCCAGCAGTTTTGGGAGTTACCATGAGCAGTTCTTC. It is translated as CASSFGSYHEQFF.